The rows below give T cell receptor beta chains drawn from one sample of a study of cytomegalovirus exposure and HLA in healthy donors. Clones were sequenced by immunoSEQ multiplex PCR, and TCRdb holds only the in-frame ones, with some missing. The sample holds approximately 56,000 clones; 72% are singletons and the top ten take under 25%. Sample: PBMCs. The source of these receptors is a woman aged 45-59 years in good health and CMV-seropositive. The CDR3 runs from the conserved cysteine through the conserved F or W. The size of a clone is reported for some rows only, either as once, few or many, or as a class for expanded clones.

clone_size	v_call	j_call	cdr3_aa
.	TRBV7-3	TRBJ2-3	CASSLAGGLDTQYF
few	TRBV19	TRBJ2-1	CASSIASGGNFRKYNEQFF
.	TRBV4-2	TRBJ2-7	CASSQERTASYEQYF
.	TRBV7-9	TRBJ2-1	CASSAGTSGVHEQFF
.	TRBV7-2	TRBJ1-2	CASSLGSGQGADYTF
.	TRBV6-5	TRBJ2-1	CASSYPTVGDHNEQFF
once	TRBV19	TRBJ1-5	CASSIRVGGNSNQPQHF
.	TRBV7-3	TRBJ2-1	CASSLAGVYNEQFF
.	TRBV2	TRBJ2-7	CASSVTYEQYF
many	TRBV7-2	TRBJ2-7	CASSLADTYEQYF
.	TRBV6-5	TRBJ1-3	CASRRVGGNTIYF
.	TRBV7-2	TRBJ1-5	CASSRRGAQPQHF
.	TRBV4-2	TRBJ2-7	CASSQDQANTPYEQYF
.	TRBV15	TRBJ2-3	CATSELGGRSDTQYF
few	TRBV11-1	TRBJ2-2	CASSLSTGYTGELFF
.	TRBV29-1	TRBJ2-3	CSVDPRLSSTDTQYF
.	TRBV10-2	TRBJ2-3	CASSETSGNSDYTQYF
.	TRBV19	TRBJ2-2	CATSDLGQEITGELFF
.	TRBV2	TRBJ1-6	CASSVYAPGYSPLHF
.	TRBV5-5	TRBJ1-5	CASSSIQGNNQPQHF
.	TRBV5-1	.	CASSLGQASYEQYF
.	TRBV2	TRBJ1-4	CASRPGGEKLFF
.	TRBV18	TRBJ2-7	CASSLDRGKAYEQYF
.	TRBV18	TRBJ2-5	CASSQGARETQYF
.	TRBV14	TRBJ2-2	CASSRLGQTPTNTGELFF
few	TRBV19	TRBJ1-5	CASSILTGVGSNQPQHF
.	TRBV28	TRBJ1-5	CASNHDGGSYSNQPQHF
once	TRBV5-1	TRBJ1-2	CASGLGRHNYGYTF
.	TRBV7-8	TRBJ2-7	CASSLATGVTYEQYF
once	TRBV18	TRBJ2-3	CASSPPLAARDTQYF
.	TRBV6-1	TRBJ1-5	CASPGQGENQPQHF
once	TRBV5-4	TRBJ2-5	CASSHGVGGVGSPSKETQYF
once	TRBV19	TRBJ2-7	CASSIVTGHYEQYF
.	TRBV7-9	TRBJ2-3	CASSLKQRAEYF
few	TRBV9	TRBJ1-4	CASSVEADEKLFF
.	TRBV6-5	TRBJ1-2	CASSSKFAAGYGYTF
.	TRBV29-1	TRBJ1-2	CSVERQGRVYGYTF
.	TRBV7-9	TRBJ1-1	CASSLQGARRNTEAFF
many	TRBV28	TRBJ1-1	CASSKGGAGTEAFF
few	TRBV5-6	TRBJ2-1	CATRTTGSSYNEQFF
few	TRBV7-2	TRBJ2-5	CASSQKGGTQYF
.	TRBV5-1	TRBJ2-5	CASSLQGIQETQYF
few	TRBV7-6	TRBJ2-1	CASSLAGSGRSEQFF
.	TRBV18	TRBJ2-7	CASSPTDTHVQYF
.	TRBV4-3	TRBJ2-7	CASSQEGRFGPYEQYF
.	TRBV7-2	TRBJ2-7	CASSFGDSLSYEQYF
.	TRBV10-3	TRBJ1-1	CAIGQGAPAFF
.	TRBV11-3	TRBJ1-1	CASSPGGGFVTEAFF
.	TRBV6-5	TRBJ1-5	CASREGAGNQPQHF
.	TRBV6-5	TRBJ2-6	CASSYSMSSGANVLTF
.	TRBV7-9	TRBJ1-4	CASSSGQADEKLFF
once	TRBV21-1	TRBJ2-7	CAREPYEQYF
.	TRBV7-3	TRBJ2-7	CASSLVGTSGNRYF
.	TRBV7-6	TRBJ1-6	CASTLRSSYNSPLHF
.	TRBV19	TRBJ1-2	CASRGGRGNGYTF
.	TRBV29-1	TRBJ2-1	CSVEDPASGRLIGNEQFF
few	TRBV27	TRBJ1-2	CASSLEDRLNYGYTF
.	TRBV5-6	TRBJ2-5	CASSLTGQGKETQYF
.	TRBV19	TRBJ1-1	CASSIDQKGRVTEAFF